Shown below are 27 T cell receptor beta chains from a single sample sequenced in a study of T cells in Graves' hyperthyroidism and ophthalmopathy. It was RNA transcripts that yielded the amplified TCR beta CDR3 regions. In the first-round RT-PCR of the TCR CDR3, the HTBI primer set was used. TCRdb redid the calling of the multiplex PCR reads with MiXCR, one entry per CDR3 protein. The repertoire holds some 460,000 distinct CDR3 sequences, with roughly 14% as singletons. The sample comprised blood. Every receptor here comes from a young woman with Graves' hyperthyroidism.

This clonotype appeared many times. The rearrangement uses TRBV3-1 and TRBJ1-2; no clear D gene. Trimming stripped 1 base from V and 8 bases from J, with 8 bases between. Per germline, CDR1 LGHDT and CDR2 YNNKEL (reference sequence). This CDR3 is 12 amino acids long. The CDR3 DNA is TGTGCCAGCAGCCAAGTCAACGGCGGCTACACCTTC. Protein: CASSQVNGGYTF.

This clonotype was detected only a few times. This chain links TRBV7-9 with TRBJ2-5; D remains ambiguous. Trimming took off 5 bases at V and 3 bases at J, with 13 bases between the two ends. Germline CDR1 and CDR2: SEHNR and FQNEAQ (reference sequence). This CDR3 has 14 amino acids. The chain's CDR3 is CASSEQEPKETQYF. CDR3 in DNA: TGTGCCAGCAGCGAGCAGGAACCCAAAGAGACCCAGTACTTC.

This clonotype has a count of ten or more. CDR3 bases: TGTGCCACCCACGACAGGGGAGACTATGGCTACACCTTC. Encoded protein: CATHDRGDYGYTF. The V gene is TRBV6-1, the J gene TRBJ1-2, with TRBD1 identical over 8 bases. This CDR3 is built from 13 residues. Germline V lookup: CDR1 MNHNS, CDR2 SASEGT. J gave up 3 bases and V 10 bases, and 7 bases lay outside the gene matches.

In its sample, this clonotype was seen many times. This sequence joins TRBV18 and TRBJ2-3; D unresolved. Trimming stripped 3 bases from V and 6 bases from J, with 16 bases between. This CDR3 region has 15 residues. Germline lookup yields CDR1 KGHSH and CDR2 LQKENI. The CDR3 coding sequence is TGTGCCAGCTCACCCGGCATTCCGGGTTTGGATACGCAGTATTTT. It specifies CASSPGIPGLDTQYF.

J is TRBJ2-3 and V is TRBV7-6, with TRBD2 identical over 8 bases. V gave up 2 bases and J gave up 5 bases; unmatched junction bases: 6. The CDR3 covers 15 residues. CDR1 and CDR2 (germline): SGHVS, FNYEAQ. In DNA, the CDR3 is TGTGCCAGCAGCTTAAGAGCGGGGGAGGTAGATACGCAGTATTTT. This sequence encodes CASSLRAGEVDTQYF.

This chain joins TRBV6-6 and TRBJ2-7; D is possibly TRBD2 (6 bases). The CDR3 spans 16 residues. Trimming removed 0 bases from V and 6 bases from J, with 18 bases in between. In germline, CDR1 is MNHNY, CDR2 SVGAGI (reference sequence). CDR3 sequence reads: CASSYSPWQEGGEQYF. In DNA, the CDR3 is TGTGCCAGCAGTTACTCTCCTTGGCAGGAGGGAGGCGAGCAGTACTTC.

This clonotype came up many times. The chain joins TRBV4-1 to TRBJ2-3, with 10 bases identical to TRBD2. J was trimmed by 0 bases and V by 2 bases; bases with no gene match: 5. The germline CDR1 and CDR2 sequences are MGHRA and YSYEKL. The CDR3 consists of 17 residues. The CDR3, as DNA: TGCGCCAGCAGCCAAAGCGGGGGGGGTTCTAGCACAGATACGCAGTATTTT. Residues: CASSQSGGGSSTDTQYF.

The CDR3 sequence: CASSFSGGRVQPQHF. CDR3 bases: TGTGCCAGCAGCTTCTCGGGGGGCAGAGTTCAGCCCCAGCATTTT. This chain links TRBV12-3 or TRBV12-4 with TRBJ1-5, with D tentatively TRBD1 (6 bases). There are 15 residues in the CDR3. The V end was cut by 6 bases, the J end by 6 bases, with 18 bases between.

About this clonotype itself: Germline is not matched at one junction end, which may reflect a read error. The CDR3 loop is CATSDGHERGMAF. The CDR3 coding sequence is TGTGCCACCAGTGACGGACACGAAAGGGGAATGGCCTTC. This chain links TRBV24-1 with TRBJ1-2; D may be TRBD1 (5 bases). CDR3 length: 13 amino acids. Germline CDR1 and CDR2: KGHDR and SFDVKD.

This clonotype was counted many times. The genes are TRBV5-1 and TRBJ2-5; no clear D gene. The germline V gene has CDR1 SGHRS and CDR2 YFSETQ. The V and J ends lost 3 bases and 4 bases respectively, with 10 bases between them. This CDR3 spans 13 amino acids. The DNA of the CDR3 is TGCGCCAGCAGCTCGACCCCGACAGAGACCCAGTACTTC. Translating gives CASSSTPTETQYF.

This clonotype was seen ten or more times. V and J are TRBV12-3 or TRBV12-4 and TRBJ2-1; 8 bases line up with TRBD2. The J segment lost 9 bases and the V segment lost 1 base, leaving 8 bases of the junction unmatched. The CDR3 is 15 amino acids. The CDR3 DNA is TGTGCCAGCAGTTTAGGTCCGGGAGGGCTTGGTGAGCAGTTCTTC. Translated: CASSLGPGGLGEQFF.

This clonotype appeared a few times. The chain joins TRBV3-1 to TRBJ2-1; TRBD2 agrees at 8 bases. CDR1 LGHDT and CDR2 YNNKEL come from the germline V gene (reference sequence). The CDR3 runs 14 residues. The trim removed 1 base at V and 9 bases at J, leaving 5 bases unmatched. The DNA of the CDR3 is TGTGCCAGCAGCCAAGTAAGCGCGGGAGGTGAGCAGTTCTTC. Translated, it gives CASSQVSAGGEQFF.

This clonotype appeared a few times. A much larger clone lies one base from this, so it may be a read error. The J gene is TRBJ2-5, the V gene TRBV10-3, with D tentatively TRBD2 (5 bases). This CDR3 is built from 12 residues. Per the germline V gene, CDR1 is ENHRY and CDR2 is SYGVKD. The CDR3 sequence: CAISPAGETQHF. CDR3 bases: TGTGCCATCAGTCCCGCGGGTGAGACCCAGCACTTC.

This clonotype came up many times. The V call is TRBV6-5, the J call TRBJ1-2; D may be TRBD1 (5 bases). V was cut by 0 bases and J by 4 bases, with 6 bases left in between. Germline V gives CDR1 MNHEY, CDR2 SVGAGI. There are 13 residues in the CDR3. DNA for the CDR3: TGTGCCAGCAGTTACTCGGGGGTCTATGGCTACACCTTC. Amino acids: CASSYSGVYGYTF.

This clonotype was seen a few times. The chain carries TRBV6-4 and TRBJ2-3; 8 nucleotides match TRBD2. Germline CDR1 reads MRHNA; CDR2 reads SNTAGT. With V trimmed by 9 bases and J by 0 bases, 5 bases remained unmatched. The CDR3 has 14 amino acids. The CDR3 loop is CASKAGASTDTQYF. The CDR3 nucleotides read TGTGCCAGTAAAGCGGGGGCTAGCACAGATACGCAGTATTTT.

There are many counts of this clonotype. V usage is TRBV27 and J usage is TRBJ2-7, with TRBD1 matching over 8 bases. With V trimmed by 6 bases and J by 3 bases, 10 bases remained unmatched. This CDR3 region has 15 residues. Germline CDR1 reads MNHEY; CDR2 reads SMNVEV (reference sequence). The DNA for the CDR3 is TGTGCCAGCAGACCCCTGGGGGACAGGATCTACGAGCAGTACTTC. Its translation: CASRPLGDRIYEQYF.

This clonotype was found many times. The gene calls are TRBV6-1 and TRBJ1-1; D is undetermined. The CDR3 contains 13 residues. V was clipped by 6 bases and J by 2 bases, with 10 bases between them. Germline V lookup: CDR1 MNHNS, CDR2 SASEGT. The CDR3 DNA reads as TGTGCCAGCAGAGGACGGAGAAACACTGAAGCTTTCTTT. This sequence encodes CASRGRRNTEAFF.

This clonotype was seen many times. The genes are TRBV5-1 and TRBJ2-2, with TRBD1 as a possible D gene (6 bases). Germline-derived CDR1 and CDR2 are SGHRS and YFSETQ. The V gene lost 4 bases and the J gene lost 4 bases, with 14 bases spanning the gap. The CDR3 runs 15 residues. CDR3 sequence (DNA): TGCGCCAGCAGCAAGGACAGTCGTGGCACCGGGGAGCTGTTTTTT. This encodes CASSKDSRGTGELFF.

In its sample, this clonotype was seen many times. This sequence joins TRBV12-5 and TRBJ1-5; TRBD1 is a possible D gene (6 bases). Germline lookup yields CDR1 LGHNT and CDR2 FRNRAP. This CDR3 spans 19 amino acids. Trimming cost V 3 bases and J 0 bases, with 21 bases left between them. CDR3 nucleotides: TGTGCTAGTGGTTTCGACAGGCTGGGGGCAGGTCGTAGCAATCAGCCCCAGCATTTT. This encodes CASGFDRLGAGRSNQPQHF.

This clonotype was detected many times. The genes are TRBV20-1 and TRBJ2-7; D assignment may be TRBD1 or TRBD2 (6 bases each). Germline V gene sequence: CDR1 DFQATT, CDR2 SNEGSKA (reference sequence). Trimming left V 2 bases short and J 2 bases short, with 19 bases between. This CDR3 comprises 16 residues. The CDR3 reads CSARSGHSGEAYEQYF. For the CDR3, the DNA is TGCAGTGCTAGATCGGGTCATTCAGGGGAGGCCTACGAGCAGTACTTC.

This clonotype was counted many times. V and J are TRBV20-1 and TRBJ2-3; D is undetermined. Germline assignment: CDR1 DFQATT and CDR2 SNEGSKA (reference sequence). The CDR3 runs to 13 residues. The ends were cut back, 2 bases at V and 3 bases at J, with 9 bases in the middle. CDR3 coding DNA: TGCAGTGCTAGACAACGTCCTACAGATACGCAGTATTTT. It encodes CSARQRPTDTQYF.

The rearrangement joins TRBV6-2 or TRBV6-3 to TRBJ2-5; no clear D gene. This CDR3 comprises 15 residues. Germline V gene sequence: CDR1 MNHEY, CDR2 SVGEGT. The germline V and J ends were trimmed by 4 bases and 5 bases, with 17 bases remaining between them. The CDR3 here is CASSSDRVLGETQYF. The CDR3 DNA is TGTGCCAGCAGTTCCGACCGGGTCTTGGGGGAGACCCAGTACTTC.

This clonotype has a handful of counts. V is TRBV6-2 or TRBV6-3 and J is TRBJ1-2; tentatively, D is TRBD1 (6 bases). The germline V gene encodes CDR1 MNHEY and CDR2 SVGEGT. Trimming cost V 7 bases and J 3 bases, with 15 bases left between them. The CDR3 has 14 residues. CDR3 protein: CASTSHRDHYGYTF. Written as DNA, the CDR3 is TGTGCCAGCACCTCCCACAGGGATCACTATGGCTACACCTTC.

This clonotype turned up a few times. The junction departs from the called germline gene at one end, perhaps through a read error. The J gene is TRBJ2-6, the V gene TRBV7-3; the D gene is possibly TRBD1 (5 bases). Germline values: CDR1 SGHTA, CDR2 FQGTGA. CDR3 length: 13 amino acids. CDR3 bases: TGTGCCAGCAGCGTTACTGGGGCCAGCGTCCTGACTTTC. Translated: CASSVTGASVLTF.

This clonotype was picked up many times. The rearrangement joins TRBV14 to TRBJ2-5; 7 positions agree with TRBD2. Trimming cost V 4 bases and J 5 bases; bases outside gene matches: 13. This CDR3 is built from 16 residues. Germline CDR1 reads SGHDN; CDR2 reads FVKESK. CDR3 amino acids: CASSLGGNPRLETQYF. DNA for the CDR3: TGTGCCAGCAGCCTGGGGGGGAACCCGCGGCTGGAGACCCAGTACTTC.

This clonotype was detected ten times or more. This chain joins TRBV20-1 and TRBJ2-7; D possibly corresponds to TRBD2 (5 bases). The CDR3 runs to 14 residues. Trimming cost V 5 bases and J 2 bases, with 16 bases left between them. Germline V gene sequence: CDR1 DFQATT, CDR2 SNEGSKA (reference sequence). The CDR3 DNA sequence: TGCAGTGCTTATCAGGAGGCAGCAACCTACGAGCAGTACTTC. Amino acids: CSAYQEAATYEQYF.

This clonotype was seen at least ten times. V gene TRBV12-3 or TRBV12-4 combines with J gene TRBJ2-1; 11 positions match TRBD2. The length of the CDR3 is 15 residues. Trimming took 6 bases from V and 1 from J; bases not matched to a gene: 2. The CDR3 loop is CASRGLAESYNEQFF. The CDR3 bases are TGTGCCAGCAGGGGACTAGCGGAGTCCTACAATGAGCAGTTCTTC.